Listed below are T cell receptor beta chains from one sample, sequenced in a study of PD-1 blockade in mismatch repair-deficient tumors. The data were produced by immunoSEQ multiplex PCR, yet TCRdb's version contains in-frame clones alone and is incomplete. The sample shows 120,000 or so clones, approximately 90% of them seen only once. Material: peripheral blood, obtained 44 weeks after starting pembrolizumab. These receptors were obtained from an adult with mismatch repair-deficient cancer. Both conserved end residues are trimmed from each CDR3. The size field is filled for only some rows; it gives once, few, many or a size class.

TRBJ2-7	NA	TRBV7-9	ASSSSAYEQY
TRBJ1-1	NA	TRBV28	ASKGADEYTEAF
TRBJ2-5	NA	TRBV7-2	ASNGISGGSQY
TRBJ1-1	NA	TRBV27	ASRSAGTNTEAF
TRBJ2-5	NA	TRBV4-1	ASSQESQGLQETQY
TRBJ1-5	NA	TRBV5-4	ASSLGGRRNQPQH
TRBJ1-2	NA	TRBV19	ASSIGTGRSSNYGYT
TRBJ2-2	NA	TRBV4-3	ASSARPGLSNTGELF
TRBJ2-7	NA	TRBV11-3	ASSLEIGRYYEQY
TRBJ2-1	NA	TRBV5-1	ASSLGQGAGNEQF
TRBJ2-1	once	TRBV4-3	ASSQMGLAEEQF
TRBJ2-3	NA	TRBV7-9	ASSHLLLGADTQY
TRBJ2-5	NA	TRBV11-2	ASSLDLIRQGHRKETQY
TRBJ1-2	NA	TRBV11-2	ASSPLRGWHYGYT
TRBJ2-2	NA	TRBV20-1	SASRGVELF
TRBJ2-7	NA	TRBV28	ASSGSGIGWTREQY
TRBJ2-3	NA	TRBV4-3	ASSPRGVAGAPDTQY
TRBJ2-1	NA	TRBV9	ASSADSFYNEQF
TRBJ2-7	NA	TRBV27	ASSFGGGFSYEQY
TRBJ1-1	NA	TRBV28	ASSFRRGNTEAF
TRBJ1-2	NA	TRBV4-2	ASSQTPGVGYGYT
TRBJ1-2	NA	TRBV11-2	ASSPGGTGVYGYT
TRBJ1-1	once	TRBV5-3	ARSAPDSLNTEAF
TRBJ1-5	once	TRBV28	ASSSGAEYSNQPQH
TRBJ2-3	NA	TRBV6-6	ASSYLRDSGTDTQY
TRBJ2-1	NA	TRBV11-2	ASSLASGIGYEQF
TRBJ2-1	NA	TRBV5-1	ASSLDPYNEQF
TRBJ2-7	NA	TRBV5-4	ASSLLNRLAVSYEQY
TRBJ2-3	NA	TRBV13	ASSTRQITDTQY
TRBJ2-7	NA	TRBV4-1	ASSQARQGADEQY
TRBJ2-3	NA	TRBV28	ASSGDLADTQY
TRBJ2-5	NA	TRBV13	ASSPRGLAGEETQY
TRBJ2-2	NA	TRBV2	ASSERAGELF
TRBJ2-3	NA	TRBV7-6	ASSPTDRADTQY
TRBJ2-7	NA	TRBV4-1	ASSHSRGDPGGEQY
TRBJ1-4	once	TRBV7-9	ASSAGGGGEKLF
TRBJ2-7	few	TRBV6-1	ASSELDSYEQY
TRBJ1-2	NA	TRBV30	AWSGGLTNYGYT
TRBJ2-7	NA	TRBV29-1	SVEVGGLAGGTYEQY
TRBJ2-7	NA	TRBV5-1	ASSWKSWDSTTEQY
TRBJ1-2	NA	TRBV6-5	ATKRQQTYYGYT
TRBJ1-3	NA	TRBV30	AWLGRVRDTIY
TRBJ2-7	NA	TRBV12-5	ASGSGQGGYEQY
TRBJ2-7	NA	TRBV19	ASSMTSGIYEQY
TRBJ2-3	NA	TRBV4-1	ASSHSGTGLGTDTQY
TRBJ2-1	NA	TRBV5-4	ASSLEAGTLYNEQF